The next 6 T cell receptor beta chains were all read from a single sample in a study of T-cell reconstitution after alpha-beta-depleted transplantation in children. Unique molecular identifiers were used to barcode this TCRbeta library. Using its own MiXCR run on the PCR reads, TCRdb lists one record per CDR3 protein. The table has hundreds of thousands of distinct CDR3 sequences, about 11% seen once; the top ten hold roughly 4%. The specimen was PBMCs from the stem cell graft donor, collected from the stem cell graft. All receptors come from a human donor who donated a stem cell graft to a child with acute myeloid leukemia.

This clonotype was counted only a few times. The chain recombines TRBV4-2 with TRBJ1-1; D possibly corresponds to TRBD1 (5 bases). V was clipped by 2 bases and J by 3 bases, with 10 bases between them. The CDR3 extends over 14 amino acids. Germline values: CDR1 LGHNA, CDR2 YNFKEQ. In nucleotides, the CDR3 is TGTGCCAGCAGCCAACAGGGAGGGGACACTGAAGCTTTCTTT. This codes for CASSQQGGDTEAFF.

Ten or more counts support this clonotype. This rearrangement joins TRBV27 to TRBJ1-6, with TRBD1 matching 9 bases. Germline V gives CDR1 MNHEY, CDR2 SMNVEV (reference sequence). Germline trimming cut 5 bases from V and 9 bases from J; bases unmatched to any gene: 5. This CDR3 comprises 14 residues. DNA of the CDR3: TGTGCCAGCAGTGCCCGGGACAGGGTTTCACCCCTCCACTTT. Protein: CASSARDRVSPLHF.

The chain couples TRBV3-1 to TRBJ2-7; 14 bases line up with TRBD2. Trimming at V came to 7 bases and at J to 6 bases, leaving 14 bases not matched to a gene. This CDR3 is 17 amino acids long. Germline V CDR1 and CDR2: LGHDT, YNNKEL (reference sequence). In nucleotides, the CDR3 is TGTGCCAGCACCAAAGACCCTACGGGACTAGCGGGAGTCGAGCAGTACTTC. Translation gives CASTKDPTGLAGVEQYF.

V usage is TRBV12-3 or TRBV12-4 and J usage is TRBJ2-4; tentatively, D is TRBD1 (6 bases). Trimming cost V 8 bases and J 7 bases, with 15 bases left between them. CDR3 length: 13 residues. CDR3 sequence reads: CASLTGLRNIQYF. The CDR3 DNA sequence: TGTGCCAGCTTGACAGGTCTTAGGAACATTCAGTACTTC.

This clonotype has more than one count but fewer than ten. The chain joins TRBV29-1 to TRBJ2-1; 8 nucleotides line up with TRBD2. V lost 7 bases, J lost 9 bases, and 11 bases stayed unmatched. CDR3 length: 13 amino acids. The V gene's germline CDR1 is SQVTM and CDR2 ANQGSEA. CDR3 in amino acids: CSAHGAGEGEQFF. The CDR3 bases are TGCAGCGCCCATGGAGCGGGAGAGGGTGAGCAGTTCTTC.

This clonotype has a count of ten or more. The V call is TRBV20-1, the J call TRBJ2-5, with D perhaps TRBD2 (6 bases). There are 15 residues in the CDR3. V gave up 3 bases and J gave up 5 bases, with 19 bases separating them. Germline CDR1 and CDR2: DFQATT and SNEGSKA (reference sequence). In nucleotides, the CDR3 is TGCAGTGCTAGGCCCCTCTTGGCGGGAAGGGAGACCCAGTACTTC. This codes for CSARPLLAGRETQYF.